These 14 T cell receptor beta chains were sequenced from one sample in a study of Graves' ophthalmopathy and Graves' hyperthyroidism (dated by TCRdb to 2017 to 2018). Instrument on record: Illumina HiSeq 2000. TCR beta CDR3 regions were amplified from RNA transcripts for repertoire sequencing. HTBI primers and the Qiagen OneStep RT-PCR kit were used in a first-round RT-PCR, which was followed by a second-round multiplex PCR, size selection and purification. TCRdb itself trimmed the public reads at Q25 with fastp, ran MiXCR and retained productive beta chains. Each CDR3 protein appears once, grouped with its most common genes and DNA. This sample has some 360,000 distinct CDR3 sequences in its table, and approximately 18% of those were observed once. The ten largest clonotypes hold 2% to 3% of the sample. Sequenced material: peripheral blood. The receptors stem from an adult woman with stable Graves' hyperthyroidism.

This clonotype was recorded at least ten times. The chain carries TRBV28 and TRBJ1-6, with a tentative D call TRBD1 (5 bases). The V gene's germline CDR1 is MDHEN and CDR2 SYDVKM. The germline V and J ends were trimmed by 4 bases and 4 bases, with 14 bases remaining between them. The CDR3 spans 16 residues. CDR3 region: CASSSQPGSYNSPLHF. CDR3 sequence (DNA): TGTGCCAGCAGTTCCCAGCCAGGGAGTTATAATTCACCCCTCCACTTT. Based on the CDR3 plus reference TRBV28 and TRBJ1-6, the full variable domain is DVKVTQSSRYLVKRTGEKVFLECVQDMDHENMFWYRQDPGLGLRLIYFSYDVKMKEKGDIPEGYSVSREKKERFSLILESASTNQTSMYLCASSSQPGSYNSPLHFGNGTRLTVT.

There are many counts of this clonotype. The chain uses TRBV4-1 and TRBJ2-7; 10 nucleotides line up with TRBD1. Germline assignment: CDR1 MGHRA and CDR2 YSYEKL. After removal of 1 base from V and 4 bases from J, the junction contained 7 bases not matched to a gene. The CDR3 runs 16 residues. CDR3 DNA: TGCGCCAGCAGCCAAGTTACGGGACAGGGGTTATACGAGCAGTACTTC. Protein product: CASSQVTGQGLYEQYF.

In this sample, this clonotype turned up many times. The chain uses TRBV2 and TRBJ2-7, with TRBD1 as a possible D gene (6 bases). V was clipped by 6 bases and J by 2 bases, with 20 bases between them. Germline V lookup: CDR1 SNHLY, CDR2 FYNNEI. The CDR3 has 16 amino acids. The CDR3 protein is CASRHKDRLPPYEQYF. The CDR3 nucleotides read TGTGCCAGCAGGCACAAAGACAGGTTACCTCCCTACGAGCAGTACTTC.

This clonotype was counted at least ten times. The chain couples TRBV12-5 to TRBJ1-5, with D unresolved. The germline V and J ends were trimmed by 6 bases and 0 bases, with 18 bases remaining between them. Germline loops: CDR1 LGHNT, CDR2 FRNRAP. The CDR3 has 17 amino acids. CDR3 protein: CASGPTYKLDSNQPQHF. The DNA for the CDR3 is TGTGCTAGTGGACCAACCTACAAGCTAGATAGCAATCAGCCCCAGCATTTT.

This clonotype was counted many times. The rearrangement uses TRBV12-3 or TRBV12-4 and TRBJ2-2; perhaps TRBD1 as D (6 bases). This CDR3 contains 14 residues. Trimming took off 6 bases at V and 4 bases at J, with 12 bases between the two ends. The CDR3, as DNA: TGTGCCAGCAGAAGACAGGTCAGCACCGGGGAGCTGTTTTTT. Protein: CASRRQVSTGELFF.

This clonotype occurred once. J is TRBJ2-7 and V is TRBV18, with D perhaps matching TRBD2 (6 bases). The V end was cut by 3 bases, the J end by 5 bases, with 17 bases between. The CDR3 is 15 amino acids. CDR1 is KGHSH, CDR2 LQKENI, per germline. CDR3 region: CASSPNRELSNEQYF. CDR3 nucleotide sequence: TGTGCCAGCTCACCTAACCGGGAGCTATCTAACGAGCAGTACTTC. Full variable domain (rest looked up from reference TRBV18 and TRBJ2-7): NAGVMQNPRHLVRRRGQEARLRCSPMKGHSHVYWYRQLPEEGLKFMVYLQKENIIDESGMPKERFSAEFPKEGPSILRIQQVVRGDSAAYFCASSPNRELSNEQYFGPGTRLTVT.

This clonotype was counted at least ten times. The chain carries TRBV12-3 or TRBV12-4 and TRBJ2-7, with 7 bases aligning to TRBD2. CDR3 size: 15 residues. Germline trimming cut 6 bases from V and 5 bases from J; bases unmatched to any gene: 13. The CDR3 DNA reads TGTGCCAGCAGCACTAGCGCCCAGCCCCCCCACGAGCAGTACTTC. Translated: CASSTSAQPPHEQYF.

This clonotype was seen ten or more times. The V and J genes are TRBV7-6 and TRBJ2-5, with 10 bases identical to TRBD2. CDR3 length: 16 residues. Germline V gene lookup returns CDR1 SGHVS and CDR2 FNYEAQ. The J segment lost 5 bases and the V segment lost 2 bases, leaving 8 bases of the junction unmatched. The CDR3 sequence: CASSLTLAGIGETQYF. CDR3 coding DNA: TGTGCCAGCAGCTTAACACTAGCGGGAATCGGGGAGACCCAGTACTTC.

At least ten counts were recorded for this clonotype. This may arise from a read error, as a much more abundant clone is one base away. The V and J genes are TRBV6-1 and TRBJ1-1; D not resolved. The CDR3 has 16 residues. The germline CDR1 and CDR2 sequences are MNHNS and SASEGT. V was pared by 10 bases and J by 4 bases, with 25 bases between. Here the CDR3 DNA reads TGTGCCACTTCTCTAACGGCCGCGCGACACGGCACTGAAGCTTTCTTT. This translates into CATSLTAARHGTEAFF.

This clonotype was seen ten or more times. This chain joins TRBV6-1 and TRBJ1-2; no clear D gene. V was cut by 7 bases and J by 4 bases, with 19 bases left in between. The CDR3 has 15 amino acids. Looked up from germline, CDR1 is MNHNS and CDR2 is SASEGT. CDR3 DNA: TGTGCCAGCAAGCCCACCGGGATCCCTCCCTATGGCTACACCTTC. Translation gives CASKPTGIPPYGYTF.

This clonotype was seen many times. V usage is TRBV28 and J usage is TRBJ2-5, with D perhaps matching TRBD1 (8 bases). Looked up from germline, CDR1 is MDHEN and CDR2 is SYDVKM. Trimming removed 5 bases from V and 1 base from J, with 17 bases in between. The CDR3 has 16 residues. The CDR3 loop is CASSLTGGGAQETQYF. DNA for the CDR3: TGTGCCAGCAGTCTTACAGGGGGGGGGGCCCAAGAGACCCAGTACTTC.

This clonotype was seen many times. This chain links TRBV24-1 with TRBJ2-5; TRBD1 aligns across 9 bases. Germline V gene lookup returns CDR1 KGHDR and CDR2 SFDVKD. V lost 5 bases and J lost 3; bases outside the gene matches: 6. This CDR3 is 15 amino acids long. Written as DNA, the CDR3 is TGTGCCACCAGTGCAACAGGGGGCGGGAAAGAGACCCAGTACTTC. Translated, it gives CATSATGGGKETQYF.

In its sample, this clonotype was seen many times. CDR3 sequence: CASSFPDRGIYEQYF. The CDR3 coding sequence is TGTGCCAGCAGTTTTCCCGACAGGGGAATCTACGAGCAGTACTTC. The chain couples TRBV28 to TRBJ2-7, with 8 bases fitting TRBD1. The CDR3 is 15 amino acids. The junction had 7 bases not matched to a gene; V was cut back by 3 bases and J by 3 bases. CDR1 is MDHEN and CDR2 is SYDVKM in the germline V gene. The whole variable domain, remainder taken from reference TRBV28 and TRBJ2-7, is DVKVTQSSRYLVKRTGEKVFLECVQDMDHENMFWYRQDPGLGLRLIYFSYDVKMKEKGDIPEGYSVSREKKERFSLILESASTNQTSMYLCASSFPDRGIYEQYFGPGTRLTVT.

This clonotype was detected ten times or more. The chain joins TRBV28 to TRBJ2-5; D gene uncertain. The V and J ends lost 1 base and 5 bases respectively, with 11 bases between them. The CDR3 contains 14 residues. Germline loops: CDR1 MDHEN, CDR2 SYDVKM. DNA of the CDR3: TGTGCCAGCAGTTTATTTACTCGGTCGGAGACCCAGTACTTC. Translation gives CASSLFTRSETQYF.